The rows below give T cell receptor beta chains drawn from one sample of a study of shared clonotypes between healthy human individuals. Libraries were prepared by immunoSEQ multiplex PCR; TCRdb keeps only in-frame clonotypes and omits some of them. The table records 550,000 to 600,000 clones, 98% of them present only once. Material for sequencing was naive CD8+ T cells sorted from blood. The origin of the receptors is a man aged 25-45 years in good health. The CDR3 runs from the conserved cysteine through the conserved F or W. A D gene is named only where the DNA matches it firmly. Clone size is given for some rows only: seen once, a few or many times, or a class if the clone is expanded.

V	D	size	J	CDR3	DNA
TRBV10-3	TRBD1	few	TRBJ2-7	CASGGGTGLEQYF	TGTGCCTCGGGAGGTGGGACAGGGCTAGAGCAGTACTTC
TRBV29-1	NA	NA	TRBJ1-1	CSVWGRTEAFF	TGCAGCGTTTGGGGGAGGACTGAAGCTTTCTTT
TRBV28	TRBD2	once	TRBJ2-7	CASSLADEQYF	TGTGCCAGCAGTCTAGCGGACGAGCAGTACTTC
TRBV5-4	TRBD1	NA	TRBJ2-6	CASSVTGAGANVLTF	TGTGCCAGCAGCGTAACAGGGGCTGGGGCCAACGTCCTGACTTTC
TRBV5-5	NA	NA	TRBJ2-1	CASSYERRYNEQFF	TGTGCCAGCAGCTACGAGCGGCGCTACAATGAGCAGTTCTTC
TRBV2	NA	NA	TRBJ2-7	CASTGDRYEQYF	TGTGCCAGCACGGGGGACCGCTACGAGCAGTACTTC
TRBV7-7	TRBD2	NA	TRBJ2-2	CASSSYGLAGEEGAGELFF	TGTGCTAGCAGCTCTTACGGACTAGCGGGAGAAGAGGGGGCCGGGGAGCTGTTTTTT
TRBV19	TRBD2	NA	TRBJ2-4	CASSMQRETVKNIQYF	TGTGCCAGTAGTATGCAGCGGGAGACGGTCAAAAACATTCAGTACTTC
TRBV13	TRBD1	NA	TRBJ1-4	CASSVGQGDEKLFF	TGTGCCAGCAGCGTGGGACAGGGGGATGAAAAACTGTTTTTT
TRBV30	NA	once	TRBJ2-7	CAWSSPRGYEQYF	TGTGCCTGGAGTTCCCCCCGGGGCTACGAGCAGTACTTC
TRBV15	NA	NA	TRBJ1-5	CATSREPFSGVGNQPQHF	TGTGCCACCAGCAGAGAGCCTTTCTCAGGGGTAGGCAATCAGCCCCAGCATTTT
TRBV29-1	TRBD2	NA	TRBJ2-7	CSVRGTISYEQYF	TGCAGCGTGCGGGGGACTATTTCCTACGAGCAGTACTTC
TRBV27	NA	NA	TRBJ2-1	CASSLKHSGNEQFF	TGTGCCAGCAGTTTAAAACATTCAGGGAATGAGCAGTTCTTC
TRBV7-9	NA	NA	TRBJ2-7	CASSLASMGPYEQYF	TGTGCCAGCAGCTTAGCGTCTATGGGACCCTACGAGCAGTACTTC
TRBV11-2	NA	once	TRBJ2-1	CASSTGFGDYNEQFF	TGTGCCAGCAGCACCGGGTTTGGGGACTACAATGAGCAGTTCTTC
TRBV10-1	NA	NA	TRBJ1-1	CASSEMSAGEMAFF	TGCGCCAGCAGTGAGATGTCGGCGGGAGAAATGGCTTTCTTT
TRBV13	TRBD2	many	TRBJ2-6	CASSPTSALPFSGANVLTF	TGTGCCAGCAGCCCAACTAGCGCCCTCCCGTTCTCTGGGGCCAACGTCCTGACTTTC
TRBV9	TRBD1	once	TRBJ2-7	CASSPRTGTYEQYF	TGTGCCAGCAGCCCAAGGACAGGGACCTACGAGCAGTACTTC
TRBV5-1	NA	NA	TRBJ1-3	CASSRDTGNTIYF	TGCGCCAGCAGCCGCGACACTGGAAACACCATATATTTT
TRBV29-1	NA	NA	TRBJ2-7	CSVGGGSYEQYF	TGCAGCGTGGGGGGCGGGAGTTACGAGCAGTACTTC
TRBV2	NA	NA	TRBJ2-2	CASSALGSWANTGELFF	TGTGCCAGCAGTGCCCTGGGTAGTTGGGCGAACACCGGGGAGCTGTTTTTT
TRBV9	NA	once	TRBJ2-1	CASSVGRQFSDYNEQFF	TGTGCCAGCAGCGTAGGGAGACAGTTTTCGGACTACAATGAGCAGTTCTTC
TRBV4-1	TRBD2	NA	TRBJ2-7	CASSPGAGTSVTYEQYF	TGCGCCAGCAGCCCAGGAGCTGGGACTAGTGTAACCTACGAGCAGTACTTC
TRBV7-8	NA	NA	TRBJ1-5	CASSLGVLQPQHF	TGTGCCAGCAGCTTAGGCGTTCTCCAGCCCCAGCATTTT
TRBV6-5	NA	NA	TRBJ2-1	CASGLGLGNEQFF	TGTGCCAGCGGACTCGGGCTGGGCAATGAGCAGTTCTTC
TRBV29-1	TRBD1	few	TRBJ2-1	CSVESQGAYNEQFF	TGCAGCGTTGAGTCGCAGGGGGCCTACAATGAGCAGTTCTTC
TRBV25-1	NA	NA	TRBJ1-4	CASSDFAGDNEKLFF	TGTGCCAGCAGTGATTTCGCAGGGGATAATGAAAAACTGTTTTTT
TRBV29-1	NA	once	TRBJ2-2	CSVEGRNGLFF	TGCAGCGTGGAAGGTAGAAATGGGCTGTTTTTT
TRBV11-2	NA	NA	TRBJ2-1	CASSLPPYNEQFF	TGTGCCAGCAGCTTACCGCCCTACAATGAGCAGTTCTTC
TRBV29-1	NA	NA	TRBJ2-1	CSVEEVGDEVNEQFF	TGCAGCGTTGAAGAGGTAGGGGACGAGGTTAATGAGCAGTTCTTC
TRBV4-1	NA	NA	TRBJ1-2	CASSQATDSYGYTF	TGCGCCAGCAGCCAAGCGACAGACTCCTATGGCTACACCTTC
TRBV27	NA	once	TRBJ1-2	CASRSGEHGYTF	TGTGCCAGCAGATCCGGGGAACATGGCTACACCTTC
TRBV27	NA	NA	TRBJ1-1	CASTPQGLNTEAFF	TGTGCCAGCACCCCGCAGGGTCTGAACACTGAAGCTTTCTTT
TRBV7-9	TRBD2	NA	TRBJ2-2	CASSPVAGGPLGELFF	TGTGCCAGCAGCCCGGTGGCGGGAGGGCCTCTCGGGGAGCTGTTTTTT
TRBV5-8	NA	NA	TRBJ1-1	CASSLYLSTEAFF	TGTGCCAGCAGCTTGTATTTGAGCACTGAAGCTTTCTTT
TRBV11-2	TRBD1	NA	TRBJ2-5	CASSPGQGEETQYF	TGTGCCAGCAGCCCCGGACAGGGTGAAGAGACCCAGTACTTC
TRBV13	TRBD2	NA	TRBJ2-7	CASSSLAGAGEQYF	TGTGCCAGCAGCTCCCTAGCGGGAGCCGGTGAGCAGTACTTC
TRBV6-1	NA	NA	TRBJ1-1	CASSEVGPGTEAFF	TGTGCCAGCAGTGAAGTGGGGCCTGGGACTGAAGCTTTCTTT
TRBV6-5	NA	NA	TRBJ2-5	CASSYGWQETQYF	TGTGCCAGCAGTTACGGGTGGCAAGAGACCCAGTACTTC
TRBV5-4	NA	NA	TRBJ2-7	CASSSEGEQYF	TGTGCCAGCAGTTCGGAGGGGGAGCAGTACTTC
TRBV7-9	TRBD2	once	TRBJ2-7	CASSFDETSATYEQYF	TGTGCCAGCAGCTTCGACGAGACTAGCGCTACCTACGAGCAGTACTTC
TRBV19	TRBD1	NA	TRBJ2-7	CASSKTGVSYEQYF	TGTGCCAGTAGTAAGACAGGGGTGTCCTACGAGCAGTACTTC
TRBV7-8	TRBD1	NA	TRBJ2-7	CASSIGTGGYEQYF	TGTGCCAGCAGCATTGGGACAGGCGGCTACGAGCAGTACTTC
TRBV29-1	NA	NA	TRBJ2-1	CSVAGASLTYNEQFF	TGCAGCGTCGCCGGGGCTAGCCTTACCTACAATGAGCAGTTCTTC
TRBV7-9	NA	NA	TRBJ2-7	CASSLAAGSYEQYF	TGTGCCAGCAGCTTAGCGGCCGGGAGCTACGAGCAGTACTTC
TRBV7-9	NA	NA	TRBJ2-4	CASSFGDEKAKNIQYF	TGTGCCAGCAGCTTCGGGGACGAGAAAGCCAAAAACATTCAGTACTTC
TRBV28	TRBD2	once	TRBJ2-1	CASSLRTSGSYEQFF	TGTGCCAGCAGTTTAAGGACTAGCGGGAGCTATGAGCAGTTCTTC
TRBV27	NA	NA	TRBJ1-1	CASSTGRDTEAFF	TGTGCCAGCAGTACAGGGAGGGACACTGAAGCTTTCTTT